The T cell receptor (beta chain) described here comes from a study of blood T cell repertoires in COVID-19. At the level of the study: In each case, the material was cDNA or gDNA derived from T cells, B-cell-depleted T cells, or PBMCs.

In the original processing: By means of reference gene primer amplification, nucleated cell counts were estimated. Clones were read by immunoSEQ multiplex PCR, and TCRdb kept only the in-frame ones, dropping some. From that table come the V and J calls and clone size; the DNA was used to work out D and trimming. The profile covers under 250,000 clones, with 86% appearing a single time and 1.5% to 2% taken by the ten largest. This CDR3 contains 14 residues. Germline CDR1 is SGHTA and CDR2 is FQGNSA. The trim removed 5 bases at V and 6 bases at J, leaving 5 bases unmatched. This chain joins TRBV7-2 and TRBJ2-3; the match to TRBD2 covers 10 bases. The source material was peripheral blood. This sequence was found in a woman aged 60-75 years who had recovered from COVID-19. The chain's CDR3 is CASSNPSGGDTQYF. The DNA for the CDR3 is TGTGCCAGCAGCAACCCTAGCGGGGGTGATACGCAGTATTTT.